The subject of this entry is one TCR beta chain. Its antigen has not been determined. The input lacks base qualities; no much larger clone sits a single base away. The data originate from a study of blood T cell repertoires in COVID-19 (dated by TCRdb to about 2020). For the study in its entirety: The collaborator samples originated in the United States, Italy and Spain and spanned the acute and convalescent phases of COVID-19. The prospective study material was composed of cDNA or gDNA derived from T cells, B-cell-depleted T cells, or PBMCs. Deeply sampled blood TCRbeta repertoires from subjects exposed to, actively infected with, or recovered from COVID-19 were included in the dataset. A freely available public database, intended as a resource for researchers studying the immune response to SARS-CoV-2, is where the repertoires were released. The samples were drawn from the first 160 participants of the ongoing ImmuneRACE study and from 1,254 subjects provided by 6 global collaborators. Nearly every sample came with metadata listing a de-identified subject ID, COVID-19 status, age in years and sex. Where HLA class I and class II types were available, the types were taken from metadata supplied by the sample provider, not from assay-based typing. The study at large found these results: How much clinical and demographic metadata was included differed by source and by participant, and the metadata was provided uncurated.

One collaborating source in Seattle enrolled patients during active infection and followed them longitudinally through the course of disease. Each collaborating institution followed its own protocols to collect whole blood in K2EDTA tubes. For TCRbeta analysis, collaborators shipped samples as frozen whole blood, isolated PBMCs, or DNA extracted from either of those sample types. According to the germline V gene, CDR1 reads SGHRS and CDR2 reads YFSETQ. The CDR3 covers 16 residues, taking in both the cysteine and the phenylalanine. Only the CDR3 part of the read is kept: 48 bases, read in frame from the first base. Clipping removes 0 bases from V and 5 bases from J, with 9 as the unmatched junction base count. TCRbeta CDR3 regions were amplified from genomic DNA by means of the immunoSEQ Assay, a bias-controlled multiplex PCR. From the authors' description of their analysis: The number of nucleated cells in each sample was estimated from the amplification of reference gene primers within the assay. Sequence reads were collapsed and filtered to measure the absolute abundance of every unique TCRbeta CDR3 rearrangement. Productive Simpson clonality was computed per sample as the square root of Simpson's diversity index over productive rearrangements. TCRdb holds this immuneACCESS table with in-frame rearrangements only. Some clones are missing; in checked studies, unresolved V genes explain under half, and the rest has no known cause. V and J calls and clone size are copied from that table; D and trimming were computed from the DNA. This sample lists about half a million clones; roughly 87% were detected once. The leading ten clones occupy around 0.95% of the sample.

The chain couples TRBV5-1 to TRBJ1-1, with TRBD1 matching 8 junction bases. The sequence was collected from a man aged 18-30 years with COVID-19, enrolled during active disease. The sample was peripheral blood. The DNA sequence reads TGCGCCAGCAGCTTGGGGACAGGGACTAAGGGGACTGAAGCTTTCTTT. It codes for CASSLGTGTKGTEAFF. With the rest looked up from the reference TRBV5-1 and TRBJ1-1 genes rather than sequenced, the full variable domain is KAGVTQTPRYLIKTRGQQVTLSCSPISGHRSVSWYQQTPGQGLQFLFEYFSETQRNKGNFPGRFSGRQFSNSRSEMNVSTLELGDSALYLCASSLGTGTKGTEAFFGQGTRLTVV.